The entry below describes one TCR beta chain. The antigen is unknown. The CDR3 is 13 residues long. V lost 4 bases and J 3 bases, leaving 8 bases between the germline ends. Germline-derived CDR1 and CDR2 are SGHTS and YDEGEE. The sample is drawn from a study of OX40 agonist ivuxolimab in advanced cancers. Study as a whole: An anti-OX40 (CD134) antibody with agonistic activity, ivuxolimab, was administered to patients. Prior checkpoint blockade (anti-PD-1, anti-PD-L1 or anti-CTLA-4) was permitted; approximately 44% had it.

Study-wide results and limits: Antigen specificity remained undetermined for the expanded peripheral T cells.

Here immunoSEQ multiplex PCR was the method, and the copy in TCRdb shows in-frame clones only, minus some. The table includes about 61,000 clones, 75% to 90% detected once. The input for sequencing was CD4+ or CD8+ T cells sorted from blood, taken in a trial of the OX40 agonist ivuxolimab. V and J are TRBV5-8 and TRBJ2-4; a weak D match, TRBD1 (5 bases). The source of this sequence is an adult with an advanced solid tumor such as melanoma, head and neck, liver or kidney cancer. CDR3 coding DNA: TGTGCCAGCAGCCAGGGAATCAAAAACATTCAGTACTTC. Protein: CASSQGIKNIQYF.